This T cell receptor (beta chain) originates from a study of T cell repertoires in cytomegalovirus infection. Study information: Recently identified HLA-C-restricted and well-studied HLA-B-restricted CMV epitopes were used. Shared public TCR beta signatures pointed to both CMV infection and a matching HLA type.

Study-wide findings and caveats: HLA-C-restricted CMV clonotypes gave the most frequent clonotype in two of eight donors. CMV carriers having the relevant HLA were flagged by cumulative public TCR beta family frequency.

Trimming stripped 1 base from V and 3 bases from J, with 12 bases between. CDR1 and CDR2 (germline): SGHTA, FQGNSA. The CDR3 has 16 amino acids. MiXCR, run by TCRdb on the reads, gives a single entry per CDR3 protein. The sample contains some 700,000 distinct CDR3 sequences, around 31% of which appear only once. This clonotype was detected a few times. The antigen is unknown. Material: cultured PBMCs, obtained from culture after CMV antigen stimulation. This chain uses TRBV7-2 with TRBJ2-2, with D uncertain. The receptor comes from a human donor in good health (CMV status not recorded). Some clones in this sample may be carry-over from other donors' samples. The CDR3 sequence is CASSLGSPQYTGELFF. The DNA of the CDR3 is TGTGCCAGCAGCTTAGGTTCCCCACAGTACACCGGGGAGCTGTTTTTT.